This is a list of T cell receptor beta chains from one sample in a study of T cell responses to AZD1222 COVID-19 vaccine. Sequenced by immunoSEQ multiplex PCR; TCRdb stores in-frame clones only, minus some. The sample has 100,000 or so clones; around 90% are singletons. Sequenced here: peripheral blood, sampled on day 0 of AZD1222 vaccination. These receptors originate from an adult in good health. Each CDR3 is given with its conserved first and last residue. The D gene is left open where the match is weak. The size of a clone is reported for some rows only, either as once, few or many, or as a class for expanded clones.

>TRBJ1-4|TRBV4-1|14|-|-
CASSRDGTSEKLFF
TGCGCCAGCAGCCGAGACGGGACGTCCGAAAAACTGTTTTTT
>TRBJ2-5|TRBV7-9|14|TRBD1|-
CASSTRQGQETQYF
TGTGCCAGCAGCACCCGACAGGGACAAGAGACCCAGTACTTC
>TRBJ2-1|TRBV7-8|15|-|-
CASSLIPVSYNEQFF
TGTGCCAGCAGCCTAATTCCGGTCTCCTACAATGAGCAGTTCTTC
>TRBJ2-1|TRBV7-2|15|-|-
CASSPLRTNDNEQFF
TGTGCCAGCAGCCCCTTACGAACCAACGACAATGAGCAGTTCTTC
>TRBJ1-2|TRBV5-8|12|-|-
CASSPRIYGYTF
TGTGCCAGCAGCCCCAGAATCTATGGCTACACCTTC
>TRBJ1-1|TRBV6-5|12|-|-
CATGEMNTEAFF
TGTGCCACGGGGGAGATGAACACTGAAGCTTTCTTT
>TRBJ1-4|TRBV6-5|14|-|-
CASSHGRVNEKLFF
TGTGCCAGCAGCCACGGGAGGGTTAATGAAAAACTGTTTTTT
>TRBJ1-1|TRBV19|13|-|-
CASSVRVGTEAFF
TGTGCCAGTAGTGTCAGGGTTGGGACTGAAGCTTTCTTT
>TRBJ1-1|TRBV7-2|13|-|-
CASSFLGRSEAFF
TGTGCCAGCAGCTTTTTAGGCAGATCTGAAGCTTTCTTT
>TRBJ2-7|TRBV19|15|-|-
CASSIRSRTNYEQYF
TGTGCCAGTAGTATAAGGTCCAGGACAAACTACGAGCAGTACTTC
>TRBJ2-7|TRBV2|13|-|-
CASRVEQRHEQYF
TGTGCCAGCAGGGTGGAGCAGCGACACGAGCAGTACTTC
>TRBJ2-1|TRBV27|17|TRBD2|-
CASSQTSSGRFHNEQFF
TGTGCCAGCAGTCAAACCTCAAGCGGGAGATTTCACAATGAGCAGTTCTTC
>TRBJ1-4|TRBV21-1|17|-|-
CASFWGRTVATNEKLFF
TGTGCCAGCTTTTGGGGCCGGACAGTTGCAACTAATGAAAAACTGTTTTTT
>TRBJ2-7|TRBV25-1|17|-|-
CASSEYRGTPPGYEQYF
TGTGCCAGCAGTGAATACAGGGGGACTCCCCCAGGCTACGAGCAGTACTTC
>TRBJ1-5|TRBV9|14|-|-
CASSVGVGNQPQHF
TGTGCCAGCAGCGTAGGAGTGGGCAATCAGCCCCAGCATTTT
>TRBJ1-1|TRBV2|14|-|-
CASSEQGRNTEAFF
TGTGCCAGCAGTGAACAGGGGAGGAACACTGAAGCTTTCTTT
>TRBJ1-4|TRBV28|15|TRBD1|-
CASSHRGGVDEKLFF
TGTGCCAGCAGTCACAGGGGGGGGGTTGATGAAAAACTGTTTTTT
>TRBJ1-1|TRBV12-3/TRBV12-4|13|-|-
CASSALRGTEAFF
TGTGCCAGCAGTGCCCTCCGGGGTACTGAAGCTTTCTTT
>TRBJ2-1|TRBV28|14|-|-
CASRPDRTGNEQFF
TGTGCCAGCAGGCCGGACCGCACTGGGAATGAGCAGTTCTTC
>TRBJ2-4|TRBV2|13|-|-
CASSQWQENIQYF
TGTGCCAGCAGTCAGTGGCAGGAGAACATTCAGTACTTC
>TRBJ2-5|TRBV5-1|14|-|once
CASSSGTSQETQYF
TGCGCCAGCAGCTCCGGGACTTCTCAAGAGACCCAGTACTTC
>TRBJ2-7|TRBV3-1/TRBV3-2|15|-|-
CASSQVSGLSYEQYF
TGTGCCAGCAGCCAAGTGTCAGGACTTTCCTACGAGCAGTACTTC
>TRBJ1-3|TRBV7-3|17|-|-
CASSLNPQGSSGNTIYF
TGTGCCAGCAGCTTAAATCCACAGGGCAGCTCTGGAAACACCATATATTTT
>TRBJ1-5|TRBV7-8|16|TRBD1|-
CASSLSPTGNHQPQHF
TGTGCCAGCAGCTTATCCCCGACAGGGAACCATCAGCCCCAGCATTTT
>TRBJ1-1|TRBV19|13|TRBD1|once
CASRRAGGTEAFF
TGTGCCAGTAGGCGGGCAGGGGGGACTGAAGCTTTCTTT
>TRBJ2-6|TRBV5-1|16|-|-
CASSLSAVSGANVLTF
TGCGCCAGCAGCTTGTCGGCAGTCTCTGGGGCCAACGTCCTGACTTTC
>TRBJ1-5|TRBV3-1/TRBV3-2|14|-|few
CASSRSLTNQPQHF
TGTGCCAGCAGCCGAAGTCTCACCAATCAGCCCCAGCATTTT
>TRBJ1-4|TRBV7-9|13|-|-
CASSGETAEKLFF
TGTGCCAGCAGCGGGGAGACCGCTGAAAAACTGTTTTTT
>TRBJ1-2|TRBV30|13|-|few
CAWSVLNNYGYTF
TGTGCCTGGAGTGTTCTGAACAACTATGGCTACACCTTC
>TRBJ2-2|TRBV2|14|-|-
CASSEKRNTGELFF
TGTGCCAGCAGTGAGAAACGGAACACCGGGGAGCTGTTTTTT
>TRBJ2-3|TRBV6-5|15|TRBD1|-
CASSRDRLHTDTQYF
TGTGCCAGCAGTCGGGACAGGTTACACACAGATACGCAGTATTTT
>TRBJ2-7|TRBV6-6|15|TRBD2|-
CASSSKGLEGFEQYF
TGTGCCAGCAGTTCCAAGGGACTAGAGGGTTTTGAGCAGTACTTC
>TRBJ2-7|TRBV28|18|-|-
CASSLFGGLDRIYDEQYF
TGTGCCAGCAGTTTATTCGGGGGCCTAGACAGGATCTACGACGAGCAGTACTTC
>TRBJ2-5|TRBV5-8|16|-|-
CASSPEGSPYQETQYF
TGTGCCAGCAGCCCCGAGGGGAGCCCTTACCAAGAGACCCAGTACTTC
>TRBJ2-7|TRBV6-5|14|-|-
CASSYRVPPYEQYF
TGTGCCAGCAGTTACCGCGTTCCGCCCTACGAGCAGTACTTC
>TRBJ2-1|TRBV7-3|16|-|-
CASSPPGSGPYNEQFF
TGTGCCAGCAGCCCACCTGGTAGCGGACCCTACAATGAGCAGTTCTTC
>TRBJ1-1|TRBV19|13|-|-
CASSQGWGSEAFF
TGTGCCAGTAGCCAGGGATGGGGCTCCGAAGCTTTCTTT
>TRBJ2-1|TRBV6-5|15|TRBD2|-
CASSWGLAGVYEQFF
TGTGCCAGCAGCTGGGGACTAGCGGGAGTGTATGAGCAGTTCTTC
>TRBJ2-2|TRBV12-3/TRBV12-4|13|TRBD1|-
CASSPGGTGELFF
TGTGCCAGCAGTCCAGGGGGCACCGGGGAGCTGTTTTTT
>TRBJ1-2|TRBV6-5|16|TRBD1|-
CASSYSTGQIQYGYTF
TGTGCCAGCAGTTACTCCACGGGACAGATCCAGTATGGCTACACCTTC
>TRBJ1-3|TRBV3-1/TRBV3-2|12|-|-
CASSQAGNTIYF
TGTGCCAGCAGCCAAGCCGGAAACACCATATATTTT
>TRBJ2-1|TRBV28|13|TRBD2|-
CASSWSGRGEQFF
TGTGCCAGCAGTTGGAGCGGGAGGGGTGAGCAGTTCTTC
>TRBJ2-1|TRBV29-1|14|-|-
CSTRETSSYNEQFF
TGCAGCACCAGAGAGACTAGCTCCTACAATGAGCAGTTCTTC
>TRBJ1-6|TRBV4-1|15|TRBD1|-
CASSQRTGGNSPLHF
TGCGCCAGCAGCCAAAGGACAGGGGGTAATTCACCCCTCCACTTT
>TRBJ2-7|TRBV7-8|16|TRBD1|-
CASSSWLGTGLYEQYF
TGTGCCAGCAGCTCTTGGCTTGGGACAGGACTTTACGAGCAGTACTTC
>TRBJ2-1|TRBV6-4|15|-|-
CASSDSDASAGRQFF
TGTGCCAGCAGTGACTCGGATGCGTCGGCGGGAAGGCAGTTCTTC
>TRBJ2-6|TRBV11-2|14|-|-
CASNNSSGANVLTF
TGTGCCAGCAATAACAGCTCTGGGGCCAACGTCCTGACTTTC
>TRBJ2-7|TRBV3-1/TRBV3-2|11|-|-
CASSLSYEQYF
TGTGCCAGCAGCCTTTCCTACGAGCAGTACTTC
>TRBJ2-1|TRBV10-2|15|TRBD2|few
CASSVAGVTYNEQFF
TGCGCCAGCAGTGTAGCGGGAGTCACCTACAATGAGCAGTTCTTC
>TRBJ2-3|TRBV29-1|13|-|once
CSVEAGSPDTQYF
TGCAGCGTTGAAGCAGGGAGCCCAGATACGCAGTATTTT
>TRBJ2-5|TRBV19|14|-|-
CASSIGQGTETQYF
TGTGCCAGTAGTATAGGGCAGGGAACAGAGACCCAGTACTTC
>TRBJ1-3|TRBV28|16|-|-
CASSDGQKGFGNTIYF
TGTGCCAGCAGTGACGGGCAGAAGGGTTTCGGAAACACCATATATTTT
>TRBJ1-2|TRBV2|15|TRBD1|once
CASRGTGTSNYGYTF
TGTGCCAGCAGGGGGACAGGCACCTCCAACTATGGCTACACCTTC
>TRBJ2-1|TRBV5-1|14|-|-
CASSLGSSADEQFF
TGCGCCAGCAGCTTGGGTTCTAGCGCCGATGAGCAGTTCTTC
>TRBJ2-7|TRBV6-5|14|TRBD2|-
CASTQLAVGYEQYF
TGTGCCAGCACCCAGCTAGCGGTGGGATACGAGCAGTACTTC
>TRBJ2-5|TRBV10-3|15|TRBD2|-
CAISTGLAGGGDQYF
TGTGCCATCAGTACGGGACTAGCGGGAGGAGGGGACCAGTACTTC
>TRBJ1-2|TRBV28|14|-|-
CASSPPGEYYGYTF
TGTGCCAGCAGTCCCCCGGGAGAGTACTATGGCTACACCTTC
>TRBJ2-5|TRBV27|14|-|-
CASSSEIVGETQYF
TGTGCCAGCAGTTCCGAGATTGTAGGAGAGACCCAGTACTTC
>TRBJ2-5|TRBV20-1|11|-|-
CRASEGETQYF
TGCAGAGCCAGTGAGGGTGAGACCCAGTACTTC
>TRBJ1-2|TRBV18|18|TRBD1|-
CASSPGRGQGLANYGYTF
TGTGCCAGCTCACCAGGGAGAGGACAGGGGCTAGCTAACTATGGCTACACCTTC